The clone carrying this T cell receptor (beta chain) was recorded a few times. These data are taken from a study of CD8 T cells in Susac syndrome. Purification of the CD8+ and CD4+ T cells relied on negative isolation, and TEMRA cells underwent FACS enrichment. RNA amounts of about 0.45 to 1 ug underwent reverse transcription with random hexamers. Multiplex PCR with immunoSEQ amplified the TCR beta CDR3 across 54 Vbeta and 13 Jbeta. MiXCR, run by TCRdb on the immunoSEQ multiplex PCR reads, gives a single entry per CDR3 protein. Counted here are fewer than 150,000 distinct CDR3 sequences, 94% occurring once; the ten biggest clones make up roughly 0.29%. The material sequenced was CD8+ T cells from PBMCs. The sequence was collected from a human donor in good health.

The CDR3 here is CSADRFTYNEQFF. The CDR3 DNA follows: TGCAGCGCCGACAGGTTTACCTACAATGAGCAGTTCTTC. The V gene is TRBV29-1, the J gene TRBJ2-1; D may be TRBD1 (6 bases). The V and J ends lost 7 bases and 2 bases respectively, with 12 bases between them. The CDR3 length is 13 residues. CDR1 is SQVTM and CDR2 is ANQGSEA in the germline V gene.